Included here is one T cell receptor (beta chain) sequence, with context. A first 10-cycle multiplex round used 32 V-gene and 13 J-gene primers on TCR beta CDR3. TCRdb passed the multiplex PCR reads through MiXCR, listing each CDR3 protein once. The data hold some 3,000 distinct CDR3 sequences, with approximately 58% observed a single time. The data were taken from a study of immune heterogeneity within non-small cell lung tumors. Bulk tumor genomic DNA constituted the template, at 600 ng per sample. Biopsy collection occurred during surgery, with several far-apart biopsies per primary tumor. The patients were newly diagnosed with non-small cell lung cancer, had not been treated, and had curative surgery. Germline loops: CDR1 SGHNT, CDR2 YYREEE (reference sequence). Trimming shortened V by 4 bases and J by 0 bases, and 12 bases separated the two germline ends. The CDR3 covers 15 residues.

Source material: lung tumor tissue. This clonotype was obtained from a man aged 70-80 years with non-small cell lung cancer. This chain links TRBV5-4 with TRBJ2-3; D is uncertain. The CDR3 sequence: CASSRKAISTDTQYF. The CDR3 DNA reads TGTGCCAGCAGCCGAAAAGCCATTAGCACAGATACGCAGTATTTT.